These T cell receptor beta chains were read from a single sample in a study of Graves' ophthalmopathy and Graves' hyperthyroidism. Each CDR3 protein is one row after TCRdb ran MiXCR on the multiplex PCR reads. The sample comprises roughly 600,000 distinct CDR3 sequences, just under 40% of which are singletons, and about 4.6% rests with the top ten. Sequenced input: peripheral blood or thyroid tissue (not recorded which). The origin of the receptors is an adult man with Graves' hyperthyroidism. CDR3s include the opening cysteine and the closing phenylalanine or tryptophan. The D gene is left open where the match is weak. The size field is filled for only some rows; it gives once, few, many or a size class.

TRBD2,TRBV29-1,TRBJ2-5,16,-,TGCAGCGTCAAAAGGGGTAGCGGGGGCAGCAATGAGACCCAGTACTTC,CSVKRGSGGSNETQYF
-,TRBV12-3/TRBV12-4,TRBJ1-1,15,many,TGTGCCAGCAGCTTGATAGGACAGTTGAACACTGAAGCTTTCTTT,CASSLIGQLNTEAFF
-,TRBV2,TRBJ2-6,15,many,TGTGCCAGCAGCCAACAGGGCCCTGGGGCCAACGTCCTGACTTTC,CASSQQGPGANVLTF
-,TRBV20-1,TRBJ1-4,14,many,TGCAGTGCTAGTCTGGGGGGAGCTAATGAAAAACTGTTTTTT,CSASLGGANEKLFF
-,TRBV20-1,TRBJ1-6,19,-,TGCAGTGCTAGATCTCCAATTCGGGGACCTCTCGGACTGAATTCACCCCTCCACTTT,CSARSPIRGPLGLNSPLHF
-,TRBV10-3,TRBJ2-1,14,few,TGTGCCATCAGTCCCTCCAATCGCGGGAATGAGCAGTTCTTC,CAISPSNRGNEQFF
-,TRBV29-1,TRBJ1-2,11,many,TGCAGCGTTGCAAGAGGGATGGGCTACACCTTC,CSVARGMGYTF
-,TRBV7-2,TRBJ1-5,14,many,TGTGCCAGCGCAGGGAAAGGAGGCAATCAGCCCCAGCATTTT,CASAGKGGNQPQHF
TRBD1,TRBV12-3/TRBV12-4,TRBJ1-2,14,-,TGTGCCAGCAGTTTAGGAGGGGGCTACTATGGCTACACCTTC,CASSLGGGYYGYTF
TRBD2,TRBV29-1,TRBJ2-7,15,-,TGCAGCGGATCAGGTAGCGGGGACGACTCCTACGAGCAGTACTTC,CSGSGSGDDSYEQYF
TRBD2,TRBV20-1,TRBJ2-5,18,-,TGCAGTGCTAGAGATTCCCCCCTTAGCGGGAGTAACCAAGAGACCCAGTACTTC,CSARDSPLSGSNQETQYF
TRBD1,TRBV2,TRBJ1-5,14,once,TGTGCCAGCAGTGCACAGGGGAACAATCAGCCCCAGCATTTT,CASSAQGNNQPQHF
-,TRBV29-1,TRBJ2-7,14,many,TGCAGCGTTGTCGGGGGGACAGGAAACTACGAGCAGTACTTC,CSVVGGTGNYEQYF
TRBD2,TRBV6-5,TRBJ2-2,17,-,TGTGCCAGCAGTAAACTCGGACTAGCGGGATCATCCGGGGAGCTGTTTTTT,CASSKLGLAGSSGELFF
-,TRBV9,TRBJ2-5,15,many,TGTGCCAGCAGCGTAGGGCCACGGATGCAAGAGACCCAGTACTTC,CASSVGPRMQETQYF
-,TRBV6-1,TRBJ1-2,10,many,TGTGCCAGCAGTGAAAATGGCTACACCTTC,CASSENGYTF
-,TRBV12-3/TRBV12-4,TRBJ1-1,13,-,TGTGCCAGCAGTTTACCCGAGAACACTGAAGCTTCCTTT,CASSLPENTEASF
-,TRBV20-1,TRBJ1-6,15,many,TGCAGTGCTAGAGATCTTAGCTCCTATAATTCACCCCTCCACTTT,CSARDLSSYNSPLHF
-,TRBV28,TRBJ1-5,13,-,TGTGCCAGCATCGATACGGGCAATCAGCCCCAGCATTTT,CASIDTGNQPQHF
TRBD2,TRBV12-3/TRBV12-4,TRBJ2-7,15,few,TGTGCCAGCAGTGAGACTAGCGTAAAGTCCTACGAGCAGTACTTC,CASSETSVKSYEQYF
-,TRBV28,TRBJ2-7,12,-,TGTGCCAGCAGTTTATCCTTTTACGAGCAGTACTTC,CASSLSFYEQYF
TRBD1,TRBV5-8,TRBJ2-7,16,many,TGTGCCAGCAGCAGTCCGACCGGGACAGGACTCCACGAGCAGTACTTC,CASSSPTGTGLHEQYF
TRBD1,TRBV7-2,TRBJ1-2,16,many,TGTGCCAGCAGCTTAGTGGGGGGGACAGGGAACTATGGCTACACCTTC,CASSLVGGTGNYGYTF
-,TRBV29-1,TRBJ1-1,14,once,TGCAGCGTCGTAACTAGCGGGATCGACACTGAAGCTTTCTTT,CSVVTSGIDTEAFF
-,TRBV27,TRBJ2-5,14,-,TGTGCCAGCAGTTTATTGGGGGAACAAGAGACCCAGTACTTC,CASSLLGEQETQYF
-,TRBV7-8,TRBJ1-5,14,many,TGTGCCAGCAGCCCCGGCAGCGGCAATCAGCCCCAGCATTTT,CASSPGSGNQPQHF
TRBD1,TRBV24-1,TRBJ1-2,15,-,TGTGCCACCAGGGACTCAGGACAGGATCCCTATGGCTACACCTTC,CATRDSGQDPYGYTF
TRBD2,TRBV5-1,TRBJ2-6,16,-,TGCGCCAGCAGCTACCTAGCGGGGCCTGGGGCCAACGTCCTGACTTTC,CASSYLAGPGANVLTF
-,TRBV2,TRBJ2-2,12,many,TGTGCCAGCAGTAAAGGTCCCGGGGAGCTGTTTTTT,CASSKGPGELFF
-,TRBV2,TRBJ2-3,18,few,TGTGCCAGCAGTGACCTGGGTCTTTGGGGCGGGGTCACAGATACGCAGTATTTT,CASSDLGLWGGVTDTQYF
TRBD2,TRBV15,TRBJ2-5,15,few,TGTGCCACCAGCAGAGAGACTAGCGGGATGGAGACCCAGTACTTC,CATSRETSGMETQYF
-,TRBV20-1,TRBJ1-2,13,many,TGCAGTGCTTTGTACTGGGAGAGTCATGGCTACACCTTC,CSALYWESHGYTF
-,TRBV2,TRBJ2-5,15,-,TGTGCCAGCAGTTCGCCAGGACCCAAACAAGAGACCCAGTACTTC,CASSSPGPKQETQYF
-,TRBV29-1,TRBJ2-3,14,-,TGCAGCGTTGAAGTAGGAGGTCGCACAGATACGCAGTATTTT,CSVEVGGRTDTQYF
TRBD1,TRBV12-3/TRBV12-4,TRBJ1-2,11,many,TGTGCCAGCAGTCACTACAGGGGGGGCACCTTC,CASSHYRGGTF